This is a list of T cell receptor beta chains from one sample in a study of Graves' ophthalmopathy and Graves' hyperthyroidism. TCRdb reanalysed the multiplex PCR reads using MiXCR and keeps one entry per CDR3 protein. The table includes almost 750,000 distinct CDR3 sequences, approximately 40% detected once. The sample comprised peripheral blood. The origin of the receptors is an adult man with Graves' ophthalmopathy. Each CDR3 is given with its conserved first and last residue. The order of the fields is clone size, CDR3 length, V gene, J gene, D gene, CDR3 protein, CDR3 DNA. D genes are given only for firm matches. Clone size appears in some rows only: once, few, many, or a class for an expanded clone.

-	13	TRBV15	TRBJ1-2	TRBD1	CVTSRGTAYGYIF	TGTGTCACCAGCAGAGGGACAGCTTATGGCTACATCTTC
-	12	TRBV20-1	TRBJ2-2	-	CSARGPTGELFF	TGCAGTGCGAGGGGTCCAACCGGGGAGCTGTTTTTT
-	13	TRBV6-1	TRBJ1-2	-	CASSYAYNYGYTF	TGTGCCAGCAGTTACGCCTATAACTATGGCTACACCTTC
-	14	TRBV2	TRBJ2-5	TRBD2	CASSGRGGQEAQYF	TGTGCCAGCAGTGGTCGGGGGGGGCAAGAGGCCCAGTACTTC
many	15	TRBV7-6	TRBJ1-2	-	CASSPRDVLRYGYTF	TGTGCCAGCAGCCCAAGGGACGTCCTACGCTATGGCTACACCTTC
many	15	TRBV29-1	TRBJ2-2	-	CSVEEPTRRAGELFF	TGCAGCGTTGAAGAACCGACACGACGGGCCGGGGAGCTGTTTTTT
many	13	TRBV5-1	TRBJ1-1	TRBD1	CASSPGTGAEAFF	TGCGCCAGCAGCCCCGGGACAGGAGCTGAAGCTTTCTTT
many	12	TRBV7-9	TRBJ1-2	-	CASSPVGFGYTF	TGTGCCAGCAGCCCCGTCGGTTTTGGCTACACCTTC
-	15	TRBV10-3	TRBJ1-1	-	CASSYGAQQNTEAFF	TGTGCCAGCAGTTACGGCGCCCAACAGAACACTGAAGCTTTCTTT
many	13	TRBV10-1	TRBJ1-2	-	CASSPGTADGYTF	TGCGCCAGCAGTCCCGGGACGGCCGATGGCTACACCTTC
few	13	TRBV7-9	TRBJ2-5	-	CASSLRGPETQYF	TGTGCCAGCAGCTTAAGAGGGCCAGAGACCCAGTACTTC
-	12	TRBV25-1	TRBJ2-7	TRBD2	CASKAGGYEQYF	TGTGCCAGCAAGGCGGGAGGCTACGAGCAGTACTTC
-	15	TRBV7-9	TRBJ1-4	-	CASSVWTELNEKLFF	TGTGCCAGCAGCGTTTGGACAGAACTTAATGAAAAACTGTTTTTT
-	15	TRBV25-1	TRBJ2-2	TRBD1	CASTFGQGVGGELFF	TGTGCCAGCACATTTGGACAGGGTGTCGGCGGGGAGCTGTTTTTT
-	15	TRBV20-1	TRBJ2-5	-	CSAKAGRGYVETQYF	TGCAGTGCTAAGGCAGGCAGGGGCTATGTGGAGACCCAGTACTTC
-	15	TRBV12-3/TRBV12-4	TRBJ1-1	-	CASSVYGTPNIEAFF	TGTGCCAGCAGTGTGTACGGGACCCCCAACATTGAAGCTTTCTTT
few	14	TRBV6-6	TRBJ1-1	-	CAILPSTVSTEAFF	TGTGCCATCTTACCCTCAACCGTCAGCACTGAAGCTTTCTTT
-	15	TRBV29-1	TRBJ2-2	-	CSPRPPGTNTGELFF	TGCAGCCCTCGTCCCCCGGGGACGAACACCGGGGAGCTGTTTTTT
-	14	TRBV6-6	TRBJ1-4	-	CASEVSGLGEKLFF	TGTGCCAGCGAAGTCTCGGGGCTTGGTGAAAAACTGTTTTTT
-	13	TRBV20-1	TRBJ1-2	TRBD1	CSASGTEFYGYTF	TGCAGTGCTTCTGGGACAGAATTCTATGGCTACACCTTC
few	16	TRBV2	TRBJ1-5	-	CASSPDRWRSNQPQHF	TGTGCCAGCAGTCCCGACAGGTGGCGATCCAATCAGCCCCAGCATTTT
many	14	TRBV7-2	TRBJ1-6	TRBD1	CASSRDRDNSPLHF	TGTGCCAGCAGCCGGGACAGAGATAATTCACCCCTCCACTTT
-	18	TRBV5-1	TRBJ2-7	TRBD2	CASSLAPRAGLALSEQYF	TGCGCCAGCAGCTTGGCCCCCCGGGCGGGACTAGCGCTTTCCGAGCAGTACTTC
few	14	TRBV10-3	TRBJ2-5	TRBD1	CASSYLGQEETQYF	TGTGCCAGCAGTTACCTGGGACAGGAAGAGACCCAGTACTTC
few	12	TRBV9	TRBJ1-6	-	CASSSHNSPLHF	TGTGCCAGCAGTTCCCATAATTCACCCCTCCACTTT
-	12	TRBV20-1	TRBJ2-7	-	CSVDRAYNEQYF	TGCAGTGTGGATAGGGCTTACAATGAGCAGTACTTC
-	12	TRBV5-6	TRBJ2-7	-	CASSSARYKQYF	TGTGCCAGCAGTTCAGCGCGGTACAAGCAGTACTTC
few	15	TRBV9	TRBJ2-7	-	CASSATGTALGEQYF	TGTGCCAGCAGCGCAACCGGGACCGCCCTAGGCGAGCAGTACTTC